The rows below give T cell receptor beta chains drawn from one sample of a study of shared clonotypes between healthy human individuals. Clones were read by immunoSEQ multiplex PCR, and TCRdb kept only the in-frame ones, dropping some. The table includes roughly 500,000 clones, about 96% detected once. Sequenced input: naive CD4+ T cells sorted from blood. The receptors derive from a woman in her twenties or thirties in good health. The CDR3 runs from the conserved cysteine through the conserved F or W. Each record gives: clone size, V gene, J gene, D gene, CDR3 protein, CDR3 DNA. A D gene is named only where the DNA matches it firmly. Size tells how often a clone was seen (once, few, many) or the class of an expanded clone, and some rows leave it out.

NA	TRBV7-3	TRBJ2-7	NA	CASSPPPRARYEQYF	TGTGCCAGCAGCCCTCCCCCGAGGGCAAGATACGAGCAGTACTTC
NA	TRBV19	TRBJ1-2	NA	CASSMDGPGLTSTYYGYTF	TGTGCCAGTAGTATGGACGGCCCGGGCCTAACTTCCACCTACTATGGCTACACCTTC
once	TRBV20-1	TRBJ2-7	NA	CSARTRFEQYF	TGCAGTGCTAGGACTAGGTTTGAGCAGTACTTC
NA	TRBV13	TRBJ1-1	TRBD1	CASSADRGKAFF	TGTGCCAGCAGCGCCGACAGGGGAAAAGCTTTCTTT
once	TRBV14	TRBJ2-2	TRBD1	CASSQLPGQGRTGELFF	TGTGCCAGCAGCCAACTCCCGGGACAGGGGCGCACCGGGGAGCTGTTTTTT
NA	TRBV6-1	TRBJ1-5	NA	CASSVTFGTRSNQPQHF	TGTGCCAGCAGTGTCACATTCGGGACGAGGAGCAATCAGCCCCAGCATTTT
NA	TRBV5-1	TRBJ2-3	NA	CASSLVGLPSTDTQYF	TGCGCCAGCAGCTTGGTGGGACTCCCTTCCACAGATACGCAGTATTTT
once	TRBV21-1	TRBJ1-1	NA	CASSKLVGGMMNTEAFF	TGTGCCAGCAGCAAATTGGTGGGAGGGATGATGAACACTGAAGCTTTCTTT
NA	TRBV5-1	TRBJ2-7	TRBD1	CASSPYTRQGGSGEQYF	TGCGCCAGCAGCCCATACACTCGACAGGGCGGAAGCGGCGAGCAGTACTTC
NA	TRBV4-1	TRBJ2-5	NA	CASSQVGVETQYF	TGCGCCAGCAGCCAAGTCGGGGTGGAGACCCAGTACTTC
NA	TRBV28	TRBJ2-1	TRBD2	CASSLGLAGENFYEQFF	TGTGCCAGCAGTTTGGGACTAGCGGGAGAAAATTTCTATGAGCAGTTCTTC
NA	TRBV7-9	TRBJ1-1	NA	CASSFTTRRDNLNTEAFF	TGTGCCAGCAGCTTCACGACTCGGAGGGACAACCTAAACACTGAAGCTTTCTTT
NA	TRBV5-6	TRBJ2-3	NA	CASSSGRPFFTDTQYF	TGTGCCAGCAGCTCGGGCAGACCTTTCTTCACAGATACGCAGTATTTT
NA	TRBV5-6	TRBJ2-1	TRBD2	CASSPLAGSSYNEQFF	TGTGCCAGCAGCCCTTTAGCGGGATCATCCTACAATGAGCAGTTCTTC
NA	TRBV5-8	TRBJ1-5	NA	CASSFSGVPTQHF	TGTGCCAGCAGCTTCTCAGGCGTCCCGACCCAGCATTTT
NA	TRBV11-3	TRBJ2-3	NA	CASSTREGSQYF	TGTGCCAGCAGCACCCGGGAAGGTTCGCAGTATTTT
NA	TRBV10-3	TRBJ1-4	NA	CAISGGVGMDEKLFF	TGTGCCATCAGTGGTGGAGTTGGAATGGATGAAAAACTGTTTTTT
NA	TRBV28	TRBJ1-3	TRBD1	CASSSGTGGISFSGNTIYF	TGTGCCAGCAGTTCCGGGACAGGGGGCATCTCATTCTCTGGAAACACCATATATTTT